This is a list of T cell receptor beta chains from one sample in a study of T cell responses to AZD1222 COVID-19 vaccine. Profiled with immunoSEQ multiplex PCR; TCRdb holds only in-frame clones, not every one. Of 65,000 to 85,000 clones listed, approximately 84% are singletons. The sample consisted of peripheral blood, taken on day 0 of AZD1222 vaccination. All receptors derive from an adult in good health. CDR3s include the opening cysteine and the closing phenylalanine or tryptophan. A D gene is named only where the DNA matches it firmly. The size entry is marked missing in some rows and otherwise reads once, few, many or a size class.

j_gene,v_gene,d_gene,len,abundance,CDR3aa,CDR3nt
TRBJ1-4,TRBV7-2,NA,15,NA,CASSLLSGEDEKLFF,TGTGCCAGCAGCTTATTATCAGGGGAGGATGAAAAACTGTTTTTT
TRBJ1-6,TRBV11-1,NA,16,NA,CASSVGRTGGGSPLHF,TGTGCCAGCAGCGTGGGCCGTACAGGCGGGGGCTCACCCCTCCACTTT
TRBJ2-1,TRBV14,NA,16,NA,CASSQEVPGPYNEQFF,TGTGCCAGCAGCCAAGAAGTTCCGGGCCCCTACAATGAGCAGTTCTTC
TRBJ2-7,TRBV7-6,NA,16,NA,CASSLEGGGPLDEQYF,TGTGCCAGCAGCTTAGAGGGGGGAGGGCCATTGGACGAGCAGTACTTC
TRBJ2-2,TRBV11-2,NA,15,few,CASSLRSANTGELFF,TGTGCCAGCAGCTTAAGGTCAGCGAACACCGGGGAGCTGTTTTTT
TRBJ2-3,TRBV27,NA,17,once,CASSLVGYRVSTDTQYF,TGTGCCAGCAGTTTAGTCGGGTATCGGGTTAGCACAGATACGCAGTATTTT
TRBJ1-2,TRBV20-1,NA,14,NA,CSASHTAPNYGYTF,TGCAGTGCTAGTCATACAGCCCCTAACTATGGCTACACCTTC
TRBJ1-6,TRBV18,NA,13,NA,CASSSDRNSPLHF,TGTGCCAGCTCATCCGACAGGAATTCACCCCTCCACTTT
TRBJ2-7,TRBV6-2/TRBV6-3,NA,14,few,CASSSPGGDYEQYF,TGTGCCAGCAGTTCCCCCGGAGGGGACTACGAGCAGTACTTC
TRBJ1-3,TRBV28,NA,10,few,CASVGNTIYF,TGTGCCTCGGTAGGAAACACCATATATTTT
TRBJ2-1,TRBV11-3,TRBD2,15,NA,CASSPGLAGSNEQFF,TGTGCCAGCAGCCCCGGACTAGCGGGGTCCAATGAGCAGTTCTTC
TRBJ1-2,TRBV4-1,NA,13,NA,CASSLPPAGGYTF,TGCGCCAGCAGCCTCCCCCCGGCGGGTGGCTACACCTTC
TRBJ1-1,TRBV28,TRBD1,14,NA,CASITGQGTTEAFF,TGTGCCAGCATCACCGGACAGGGGACAACTGAAGCTTTCTTT
TRBJ1-5,TRBV18,NA,11,NA,CASSYEQPQHF,TGTGCCAGCTCATACGAGCAGCCCCAGCATTTT
TRBJ2-3,TRBV27,NA,13,NA,CASSLAGADTQYF,TGTGCCAGCAGTTTAGCAGGGGCAGATACGCAGTATTTT
TRBJ2-5,TRBV9,TRBD2,16,NA,CASSVAASGTEETQYF,TGTGCCAGCAGCGTAGCCGCTAGCGGGACGGAGGAGACCCAGTACTTC
TRBJ1-3,TRBV27,NA,14,NA,CASRTNREGNTIYF,TGTGCCAGCAGGACAAACAGGGAGGGAAACACCATATATTTT
TRBJ1-2,TRBV4-3,NA,13,NA,CASSQDPRYGYTF,TGCGCCAGCAGCCAAGATCCCCGGTATGGCTACACCTTC
TRBJ1-2,TRBV7-9,NA,12,NA,CASSFWGSGYTF,TGTGCCAGCAGCTTTTGGGGAAGTGGCTACACCTTC
TRBJ2-7,TRBV19,NA,14,NA,CASSIEQPSTEQYF,TGTGCCAGTAGTATTGAGCAGCCGAGTACCGAGCAGTACTTC